Listed here are 10 T cell receptor beta chains from one sample, sequenced in a study of T cell responses to AZD1222 COVID-19 vaccine. Only in-frame clones appear in the TCRdb table, and some are missing; sequencing was by immunoSEQ multiplex PCR. The sample lists more than 95,000 clones, 80% to 90% occurring once. Sequenced here: peripheral blood, sampled 28 days after the second AZD1222 dose. All receptors derive from an adult who received the AZD1222 COVID-19 vaccine.

The rearrangement uses TRBV5-8 and TRBJ2-2; 9 bases map to TRBD1. This CDR3 contains 17 residues. Losses at the gene ends were 6 bases for V and 7 bases for J; bases not matched to a gene: 16. The germline CDR1 and CDR2 sequences are SGHTS and YDEGEE. The CDR3 DNA reads TGTGCCAGCACCATTGGAAGAGGGGACAGGGTCAGCGGGGAGCTGTTTTTT. It yields the protein CASTIGRGDRVSGELFF.

The V and J genes are TRBV28 and TRBJ2-6, with 8 bases matching TRBD1. The V segment lost 7 bases and the J segment 0 bases; nucleotides outside the gene matches: 8. The CDR3 extends over 17 amino acids. Germline-derived CDR1 and CDR2 are MDHEN and SYDVKM. The CDR3 spells CASKRQGFLSGANVLTF. The CDR3 bases are TGTGCCAGCAAGAGACAGGGGTTCCTCTCTGGGGCCAACGTCCTGACTTTC. Based on the CDR3 plus reference TRBV28 and TRBJ2-6, the full variable domain is DVKVTQSSRYLVKRTGEKVFLECVQDMDHENMFWYRQDPGLGLRLIYFSYDVKMKEKGDIPEGYSVSREKKERFSLILESASTNQTSMYLCASKRQGFLSGANVLTFGAGSRLTVL.

The chain employs TRBV6-5 and TRBJ1-6, with D unclear. The CDR3 has 14 amino acids. The ends were cut back, 8 bases at V and 7 bases at J, with 15 bases in the middle. The germline CDR1 and CDR2 sequences are MNHEY and SVGAGI. In DNA, the CDR3 is TGTGCCAGCGTAGGCGCGTTGAGGAATTCACCCCTCCACTTT. Encoded protein: CASVGALRNSPLHF.

This chain links TRBV15 with TRBJ2-1; D gene uncertain. Germline loops: CDR1 LNHNV, CDR2 YYDKDF (reference sequence). The CDR3 consists of 17 residues. Trimming cost V 0 bases and J 0 bases, with 12 bases left between them. The CDR3 here is CATSRESSDPSYNEQFF. CDR3 in DNA: TGTGCCACCAGCAGAGAGTCCTCCGACCCCTCCTACAATGAGCAGTTCTTC.

V usage is TRBV19 and J usage is TRBJ2-1, with D hard to call. The ends were cut back, 7 bases at V and 8 bases at J, with 9 bases in the middle. The CDR3 runs 11 residues. Germline-derived CDR1 and CDR2 are LNHDA and SQIVND (reference sequence). This CDR3 is CASNNLDEQFF. In nucleotides, the CDR3 is TGTGCCAGTAATAATCTGGATGAGCAGTTCTTC.

Notes on this clone: Other nucleotide sequences from this sample produce the same CDR3. This chain links TRBV7-3 with TRBJ2-1, with 7 positions matching TRBD2. J gave up 0 bases and V 1 base, and 0 bases lay outside the gene matches. The germline gives CDR1 SGHTA, CDR2 FQGTGA. This CDR3 has 15 amino acids. The chain's CDR3 is CASSLSGSSYNEQFF. The CDR3 region has the DNA TGTGCCAGCAGCTTAAGCGGGAGCTCCTACAATGAGCAGTTCTTC.

The chain is built from TRBV28 and TRBJ1-5, with 10 bases identical to TRBD1. Looked up from germline, CDR1 is MDHEN and CDR2 is SYDVKM. V gave up 5 bases and J gave up 9 bases; unmatched junction bases: 13. The CDR3 loop spans 16 amino acids. The CDR3 DNA reads as TGTGCCAGCAGTCCTCCGGGACAGGGGATCCCAGCGCCCCAGCATTTT. Translating gives CASSPPGQGIPAPQHF.

The V call is TRBV5-4, the J call TRBJ2-5; D perhaps matches TRBD1 (7 bases). This CDR3 contains 15 residues. V was cut by 6 bases and J by 4 bases, with 19 bases left in between. CDR1 is SGHNT and CDR2 is YYREEE in the germline V gene (reference sequence). This CDR3 reads CASTRRGQPPETQYF. The DNA of the CDR3 is TGTGCCAGCACCCGGAGGGGACAGCCTCCAGAGACCCAGTACTTC.

V usage is TRBV27 and J usage is TRBJ2-7; 11 bases agree with TRBD1. CDR1 and CDR2 from the germline V gene are MNHEY and SMNVEV (reference sequence). J lost 4 bases, V lost 7 bases, and 3 bases had no gene match. The CDR3 totals 13 residues. The CDR3 reads CASIWDRGYEQYF. As DNA, the CDR3 is TGTGCCAGCATCTGGGACAGGGGGTACGAGCAGTACTTC.

This chain links TRBV6-5 with TRBJ1-2; 8 bases match TRBD1. Trimming took 8 bases from V and 6 from J; bases not matched to a gene: 11. In germline, CDR1 is MNHEY, CDR2 SVGAGI. There are 14 residues in the CDR3. The chain's CDR3 is CASGQGYLEDGYTF. The CDR3 DNA reads TGTGCCAGCGGACAGGGCTATTTAGAGGATGGCTACACCTTC.